Given below is one T cell receptor (beta chain) in context. Antigen: not known. Germline loops: CDR1 SGDLS, CDR2 YYNGEE. Trimming removed 7 bases from V and 0 bases from J; junction bases left unmatched: 5. The CDR3 runs to 14 residues. This entry is derived from a study of beta chain features in type 1 diabetes. In the study overall: Patients did not differ from healthy donors in age, gender or cell yield.

Study observations and caveats: Significant though moderate, a shortening of TCRB CDR3s appeared in all four CD4+ subsets of Type 1 diabetes patients.

Reverse transcription of all isolated RNA meant that expressed TCRB transcripts were sequenced. Sequencing was performed with immunoSEQ multiplex PCR; in TCRdb, only in-frame clones are kept and a portion is missing. The data contain over 150,000 clones, 6.5% to 10% of them seen just once; the ten biggest clones take up 0.45% to 0.6%. The receptor was isolated from a woman younger than 30 with type 1 diabetes. The chain couples TRBV9 to TRBJ2-3; TRBD2 matches 7 bases. Sequencing used central memory CD4+ T cells from blood. This CDR3 reads CASGGLFSTDTQYF. The CDR3 region has the DNA TGTGCCAGCGGGGGACTATTCAGCACAGATACGCAGTATTTT. The full variable domain, its missing parts supplied by reference TRBV9 and TRBJ2-3, is DSGVTQTPKHLITATGQRVTLRCSPRSGDLSVYWYQQSLDQGLQFLIQYYNGEERAKGNILERFSAQQFPDLHSELNLSSLELGDSALYFCASGGLFSTDTQYFGPGTRLTVL.